This TCR beta chain appears in the sequencing data of a study of shared clonotypes between healthy human individuals. Study at large: The study enrolled a couple of women and a few men aged 18 to 49.

Germline V gene data show CDR1 as MNHNS and CDR2 as SASEGT. V gave up 2 bases and J gave up 7 bases, with 11 bases separating them. The CDR3 has 13 residues. This table comes from immunoSEQ multiplex PCR, and its TCRdb copy is limited to in-frame clones, with some not included. This sample has some 1.1 million clones, with about 80% found just once. The V gene is TRBV6-1, the J gene TRBJ1-1, with D maybe TRBD1 (5 bases). The sequencing input was memory CD4+ T cells from PBMCs. Subset specified: CD45RA-negative fraction. The receptor's source is a man younger than 35 in good health. Some clones in this sample may be carry-over from other donors' samples. The CDR3 reads CASSEREDSEAFF. DNA of the CDR3: TGTGCCAGCAGTGAAAGGGAAGACAGTGAAGCTTTCTTT.